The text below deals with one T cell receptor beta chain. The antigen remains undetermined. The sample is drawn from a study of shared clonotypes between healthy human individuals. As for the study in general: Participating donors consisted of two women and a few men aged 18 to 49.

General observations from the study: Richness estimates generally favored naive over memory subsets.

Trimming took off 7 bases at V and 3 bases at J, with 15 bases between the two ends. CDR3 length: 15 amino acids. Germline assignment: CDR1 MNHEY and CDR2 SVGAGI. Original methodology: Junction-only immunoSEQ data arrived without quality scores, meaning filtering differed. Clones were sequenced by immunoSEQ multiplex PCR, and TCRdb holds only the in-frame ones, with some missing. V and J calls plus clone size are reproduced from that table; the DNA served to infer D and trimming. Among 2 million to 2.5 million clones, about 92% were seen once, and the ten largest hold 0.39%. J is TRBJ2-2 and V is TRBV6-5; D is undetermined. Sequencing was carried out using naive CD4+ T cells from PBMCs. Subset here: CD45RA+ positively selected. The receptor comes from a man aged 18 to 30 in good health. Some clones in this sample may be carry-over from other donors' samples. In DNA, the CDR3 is TGTGCCAGCACCTCCCCGGGCGCGTACACCGGGGAGCTGTTTTTT. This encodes CASTSPGAYTGELFF.